One T cell receptor beta chain is described in this entry. Authors' data handling: Cell counts per sample came from amplifying reference gene primers. Measured with immunoSEQ multiplex PCR; TCRdb has only the in-frame clones, and not every one. V, J and clone size derive from that table, while D and trimming were established from the DNA sequence. The table lists tens of thousands of clones, around 80% of them singletons. The sample comes from a study of blood T cell repertoires in COVID-19. In the study overall: Samples representing acute and convalescent COVID-19 were sourced from the United States, Italy and Spain. T cells, B-cell-depleted T cells, or PBMCs provided the cDNA or gDNA that served as material.

Trimming took 4 bases from V and 2 from J; bases not matched to a gene: 2. CDR1 is SGHDT, CDR2 YYEEEE, per germline. This CDR3 is built from 13 residues. This chain joins TRBV5-6 and TRBJ1-1; 7 bases are a match to TRBD1. Sequencing was performed on peripheral blood. This TCR came from a human donor in a cohort sampled during active COVID-19. CDR3: CASSGTVNTEAFF. The CDR3 DNA reads as TGTGCCAGCAGCGGGACAGTTAACACTGAAGCTTTCTTT.